This entry concerns a single T cell receptor (beta chain). Diagnosis of hyperthyroidism was new in patients aged 18 to 65, and its duration was under 2 months. From RNA transcripts, TCR beta CDR3 regions were amplified. The HTBI primer set drove a first-round RT-PCR of the TCR CDR3. Each CDR3 protein is one row after TCRdb ran MiXCR on the multiplex PCR reads. The sample consists of approximately 360,000 distinct CDR3 sequences, approximately 25% of them appearing once. This entry comes from a study of T cells in Graves' hyperthyroidism and ophthalmopathy. Input material: blood. The receptor comes from a man aged 45-65 years with Graves' hyperthyroidism.

The CDR3 sequence is CASSEAGLAGGGRDTQYF. CDR3 DNA: TGTGCCAGCAGTGAAGCAGGACTAGCGGGAGGAGGGAGAGATACGCAGTATTTT. This sequence joins TRBV6-1 and TRBJ2-3; 14 bases line up with TRBD2. The V gene's germline CDR1 is MNHNS and CDR2 SASEGT. Trimming removed 0 bases from V and 5 bases from J; junction bases left unmatched: 7. This CDR3 region has 18 residues.